This T cell receptor (beta chain) was sequenced in a study of control samples from healthy donors and cancer patients. CDR1 is KGHSH and CDR2 is LQKENI in the germline V gene. CDR3 length: 12 amino acids. Trimming left V 4 bases short and J 5 bases short, with 9 bases between. Method: immunoSEQ multiplex PCR; TCRdb's copy keeps in-frame clones and lacks some. The data show 130,000 to 150,000 clones, 75% to 90% seen once. This sequence was found in a man aged 30-40 years in good health. The sequencing input was blood. This rearrangement joins TRBV18 to TRBJ2-7; a weak D match, TRBD1 (5 bases). The CDR3 DNA reads TGTGCCAGCTCACTCAGGGTCGACGAGCAGTACTTC. Translation: CASSLRVDEQYF.